These 30 T cell receptor beta chains were all obtained from the same sample, sequenced in a study of glioma-infiltrating T cells after dendritic cell vaccination. The data were produced by immunoSEQ multiplex PCR, yet TCRdb's version contains in-frame clones alone and is incomplete. In the table there are more than 100,000 clones, 81% of which are singletons. The specimen was blood, collected before dendritic cell vaccination. The receptor set was obtained from a human donor with glioblastoma.

The rearrangement uses TRBV11-2 and TRBJ2-5, with 11 bases that match TRBD1. The last part of the DNA fits TRBJ2-7 better; the J call may be wrong. This CDR3 spans 13 amino acids. Germline lookup yields CDR1 SGHAT and CDR2 FQNNGV. CDR3 in amino acids: CASSFGTGGEQYF. The CDR3 nucleotides are TGTGCCAGCAGCTTCGGGACAGGGGGCGAGCAGTACTTC.

This chain uses TRBV6-5 with TRBJ1-2; 10 bases fit TRBD1. The CDR3 contains 15 residues. From germline, CDR1 is MNHEY and CDR2 SVGAGI. J was trimmed by 6 bases and V by 2 bases; bases with no gene match: 6. Here the CDR3 DNA reads TGTGCCAGCAGTTACCAAGGGACAGGGGTCGATGGCTACACCTTC. Its protein is CASSYQGTGVDGYTF.

This clone was detected only a few times. An end of the junction does not agree with germline; a read error may underlie this. The gene calls are TRBV7-7 and TRBJ2-1; D ambiguous. Germline CDR1 and CDR2: SSHAT and FNYEAQ (reference sequence). CDR3 size: 15 residues. DNA of the CDR3: TGTGCTAGCAGCCCAAGAAGGAGCTCCTACAATGAGCAGTTCTTC. Its protein product is CASSPRRSSYNEQFF.

The chain is built from TRBV13 and TRBJ2-7; D is perhaps TRBD1 (6 bases). Germline V gives CDR1 PRHDT, CDR2 FYEKMQ (reference sequence). CDR3 length equals 14 residues. V lost 7 bases and J 3 bases, leaving 16 bases between the germline ends. The chain's CDR3 is CASNLYSDSYEQYF. CDR3 bases: TGTGCCAGCAACCTCTACTCGGACAGCTACGAGCAGTACTTC.

V and J are TRBV5-1 and TRBJ1-6; D is possibly TRBD1 (6 bases). Germline CDR1 SGHRS, CDR2 YFSETQ. The V end was cut by 4 bases, the J end by 2 bases, with 13 bases between. The CDR3 covers 16 residues. CDR3 residues: CASSRTVETYNSPLHF. The CDR3 DNA reads TGCGCCAGCAGCAGGACAGTAGAAACCTATAATTCACCCCTCCACTTT.

The table lists this clone with a count of one. V and J are TRBV9 and TRBJ1-1; 7 bases are a match to TRBD1. V gave up 3 bases and J gave up 1 base; unmatched junction bases: 12. The CDR3 consists of 17 residues. The germline V gene has CDR1 SGDLS and CDR2 YYNGEE. The CDR3 DNA reads as TGTGCCAGCAGCGCGTACAGGGGCCATGGGAGGAACACTGAAGCTTTCTTT. The encoded protein is CASSAYRGHGRNTEAFF.

J is TRBJ2-1 and V is TRBV19, with 10 bases aligning to TRBD1. V lost 6 bases and J lost 6; bases outside the gene matches: 11. This CDR3 comprises 16 residues. Looked up from germline, CDR1 is LNHDA and CDR2 is SQIVND (reference sequence). This CDR3 reads CASSLRDRGEGNEQFF. As DNA, the CDR3 is TGTGCCAGTAGCCTGAGGGACAGGGGAGAGGGCAATGAGCAGTTCTTC. The full variable domain, completed using reference TRBV19 and TRBJ2-1, is DGGITQSPKYLFRKEGQNVTLSCEQNLNHDAMYWYRQDPGQGLRLIYYSQIVNDFQKGDIAEGYSVSREKKESFPLTVTSAQKNPTAFYLCASSLRDRGEGNEQFFGPGTRLTVL.

This CDR3 reads CASSLARTGEQFF. CDR3 bases: TGTGCCAGCAGCTTAGCCCGGACTGGCGAGCAGTTCTTC. The chain is built from TRBV7-8 and TRBJ2-1; D might be TRBD2 (5 bases). This CDR3 is 13 amino acids long. The germline gives CDR1 SGHVS, CDR2 FQNEAQ. Deletions cut 0 bases from V and 10 bases from J, with 10 bases between.

The chain combines TRBV7-9 with TRBJ1-5, with 8 bases that match TRBD1. Germline CDR1 SEHNR, CDR2 FQNEAQ (reference sequence). V lost 5 bases and J lost 6; bases outside the gene matches: 6. The CDR3 length is 14 residues. The CDR3 region is CASSRTGQGQPQHF. CDR3 nucleotides: TGTGCCAGCAGCCGGACAGGGCAGGGTCAGCCCCAGCATTTT. The full variable domain, rest sourced from reference TRBV7-9 and TRBJ1-5, is DTGVSQNPRHKITKRGQNVTFRCDPISEHNRLYWYRQTLGQGPEFLTYFQNEAQLEKSRLLSDRFSAERPKGSFSTLEIQRTEQGDSAMYLCASSRTGQGQPQHFGDGTRLSIL.

V is TRBV6-4 and J is TRBJ1-2; the D gene is possibly TRBD1 (6 bases). Trimming took off 5 bases at V and 3 bases at J, with 13 bases between the two ends. The CDR3 length is 14 residues. The germline V gene encodes CDR1 MRHNA and CDR2 SNTAGT. The CDR3 DNA is TGTGCCAGCAGTACAGAGGGGGGGGACTATGGCTACACCTTC. It is translated as CASSTEGGDYGYTF.

The chain employs TRBV6-4 and TRBJ1-1; unclear D gene. Trimming took off 6 bases at V and 4 bases at J, with 12 bases between the two ends. Per germline, CDR1 MRHNA and CDR2 SNTAGT. The CDR3 is 13 residues long. CDR3 bases: TGTGCCAGCAGAACCAACTCCGGCACTGAAGCTTTCTTT. Translation: CASRTNSGTEAFF.

This chain uses TRBV19 with TRBJ2-4; TRBD2 matches at 10 bases. J was trimmed by 5 bases and V by 3 bases; bases with no gene match: 4. This CDR3 comprises 15 residues. Germline CDR1 LNHDA, CDR2 SQIVND (reference sequence). The CDR3 sequence is CASSMRLAGENIQYF. The DNA of the CDR3 is TGTGCCAGTAGTATGAGGCTAGCGGGGGAAAACATTCAGTACTTC.

This chain links TRBV2 with TRBJ1-5; 8 bases map to TRBD1. This CDR3 has 14 residues. Trimming removed 6 bases from V and 2 bases from J; junction bases left unmatched: 3. CDR1 and CDR2 from the germline V gene are SNHLY and FYNNEI. The CDR3 bases are TGTGCCAGCAGCGTGGGACAGGGCAATCAGCCCCAGCATTTT. As protein: CASSVGQGNQPQHF.

The chain carries TRBV7-2 and TRBJ2-7, with 9 bases fitting TRBD1. Germline V lookup: CDR1 SGHTA, CDR2 FQGNSA. This CDR3 is built from 15 residues. V dropped 2 bases and J dropped 5; count of bases not matched to a gene: 7. As DNA, the CDR3 is TGTGCCAGCAGCTTATCGGCGGACAGGGGTAACGAGCAGTACTTC. Protein: CASSLSADRGNEQYF.

In its sample, this clone was seen many times. The gene calls are TRBV28 and TRBJ2-7, with D unclear. The CDR3 contains 9 residues. Germline CDR1 MDHEN, CDR2 SYDVKM. The CDR3 sequence: CRVSYEQYF. CDR3 nucleotide sequence: TGTAGAGTTTCCTACGAGCAGTACTTC.

This clone was counted a few times. V gene TRBV6-1 combines with J gene TRBJ1-4; D uncertain. The V and J ends lost 4 bases and 5 bases respectively, with 11 bases between them. The CDR3 loop spans 14 amino acids. The germline CDR1 and CDR2 sequences are MNHNS and SASEGT. The CDR3 sequence is CASSGPPPNEKLFF. CDR3 DNA: TGTGCCAGCAGTGGGCCTCCTCCAAATGAAAAACTGTTTTTT.

This clone was found a few times. J is TRBJ2-5 and V is TRBV27; tentatively, D is TRBD1 (5 bases). The CDR3 totals 13 residues. V was trimmed by 6 bases and J by 5 bases, leaving 13 bases between them. Germline V gene lookup returns CDR1 MNHEY and CDR2 SMNVEV (reference sequence). CDR3 nucleotide sequence: TGTGCCAGCAGCCAGGGTAATTTGGAGACCCAGTACTTC. Its translation is CASSQGNLETQYF.

This chain connects TRBV29-1 to TRBJ2-7; D not certain. CDR1 is SQVTM and CDR2 is ANQGSEA in the germline V gene. Trimming left V 7 bases short and J 5 bases short, with 15 bases between. This CDR3 is built from 12 residues. The CDR3 region is CSAQNDGHEQYF. CDR3 DNA sequence: TGCAGCGCACAAAACGATGGCCACGAGCAGTACTTC.

The chain couples TRBV5-6 to TRBJ1-1, with 7 bases aligning to TRBD1. The V gene's germline CDR1 is SGHDT and CDR2 YYEEEE. The CDR3 has 14 residues. V lost 4 bases, J lost 1 base, and 4 bases stayed unmatched. DNA of the CDR3: TGTGCCAGCAGCGGACAGGTGACGAACACTGAAGCTTTCTTT. This encodes CASSGQVTNTEAFF.

This chain joins TRBV6-6 and TRBJ1-2; 7 bases fit TRBD1. CDR1 MNHNY and CDR2 SVGAGI come from the germline V gene (reference sequence). This CDR3 is 15 amino acids long. V shed 7 bases and J 4 bases; nucleotides not matched to a gene: 12. In DNA form, the CDR3 reads TGTGCCAGCACCCAACGACCCACAGGGGCCTATGGCTACACCTTC. This translates into CASTQRPTGAYGYTF.

CDR3 DNA: TGTGCTAGTGGTTTGAGCCACAACTATTATGGCTACACCTTC. Protein product: CASGLSHNYYGYTF. The chain links TRBV12-5 to TRBJ1-2; unclear D gene. V was cut by 2 bases and J by 5 bases, with 12 bases left in between. Germline assignment: CDR1 LGHNT and CDR2 FRNRAP. This CDR3 is built from 14 residues.

The chain couples TRBV6-5 to TRBJ1-5, with D unclear. V dropped 2 bases and J dropped 12 bases, with 14 bases sitting between them. In germline, CDR1 is MNHEY, CDR2 SVGAGI. The length of the CDR3 is 13 residues. CDR3 loop: CASSYGLGNLQHF. The CDR3 coding sequence is TGTGCCAGCAGTTACGGTCTCGGGAACCTCCAGCATTTT.

This sequence joins TRBV27 and TRBJ1-1; possible D gene TRBD1, 5 bases. The CDR3 has 15 amino acids. Germline V gene sequence: CDR1 MNHEY, CDR2 SMNVEV (reference sequence). With 3 bases removed from V and 5 bases from J, the gap between germline ends came to 16 bases. The DNA for the CDR3 is TGTGCCAGCAGTTTCGGGGGTAGGGTGAGGACTGAAGCTTTCTTT. This encodes CASSFGGRVRTEAFF.

CDR3 bases: TGTGCCAGCAGCTCCTGGGAGTACAATGAGCAGTTCTTC. Protein: CASSSWEYNEQFF. This chain joins TRBV7-9 and TRBJ2-1; weak D call: TRBD2 (5 bases). Germline V gene data show CDR1 as SEHNR and CDR2 as FQNEAQ (reference sequence). V lost 4 bases to trimming and J lost 4 bases, with 8 bases between them. This CDR3 spans 13 amino acids.

This rearrangement joins TRBV23-1 to TRBJ2-1; 10 nucleotides align to TRBD2. TRBV23-1 is reported as an ORF; its role is uncertain. The CDR3 totals 14 residues. Germline trimming cut 3 bases from V and 8 bases from J; bases unmatched to any gene: 4. DNA for the CDR3: TGCGCCAGCAGTCAGGCTAGCGGGGGCGATGAGCAGTTCTTC. Its translation is CASSQASGGDEQFF.

V usage is TRBV4-3 and J usage is TRBJ1-2, with a possible D match to TRBD1 (6 bases). The CDR3 has 13 amino acids. The V end was cut by 0 bases, the J end by 8 bases, with 10 bases between. Germline CDR1 is LGHNA and CDR2 is YSLEER. This CDR3 reads CASSQDRGGGYTF. CDR3 bases: TGCGCCAGCAGCCAAGACAGGGGCGGGGGCTACACCTTC.

The rearrangement links TRBV7-2 to TRBJ2-3, with D perhaps TRBD1 (5 bases). The V end lost 1 base, the J end lost 8 bases, and 13 bases lay between the germline ends. In germline, CDR1 is SGHTA, CDR2 FQGNSA. This CDR3 comprises 14 residues. CDR3 DNA sequence: TGTGCCAGCAGCTTAGACTGGAATCAGGGTACGCAGTATTTT. This codes for CASSLDWNQGTQYF.

This clone was detected only once. The rearrangement joins TRBV7-2 to TRBJ1-4; no firm D call. The ends were cut back, 5 bases at V and 4 bases at J, with 14 bases in the middle. This CDR3 region has 15 residues. Per the germline V gene, CDR1 is SGHTA and CDR2 is FQGNSA. The CDR3 coding sequence is TGTGCCAGCAGCCCGGGTGGCACCATTAATGAAAAACTGTTTTTT. Amino acid sequence: CASSPGGTINEKLFF. Combining the CDR3 with reference TRBV7-2 and TRBJ1-4 gives the whole variable domain GAGVSQSPSNKVTEKGKDVELRCDPISGHTALYWYRQSLGQGLEFLIYFQGNSAPDKSGLPSDRFSAERTGGSVSTLTIQRTQQEDSAVYLCASSPGGTINEKLFFGSGTQLSVL.

In its sample, this clone was seen a few times. The chain recombines TRBV28 with TRBJ2-3, with 8 positions matching TRBD2. The ends lost 11 bases at V and 3 bases at J; junction bases unmatched: 10. The CDR3 covers 14 residues. In germline, CDR1 is MDHEN, CDR2 SYDVKM. CDR3 bases: TGTGCCGGCCAACGGGAGGGGATTACAGATACGCAGTATTTT. Its translation is CAGQREGITDTQYF.

The chain joins TRBV11-3 to TRBJ2-5; 7 positions match TRBD2. Unmatched junction bases numbered 10, after V lost 2 bases and J lost 4 bases. The CDR3 totals 16 residues. Per the germline V gene, CDR1 is SGHNT and CDR2 is YENEEA. CDR3 in DNA: TGTGCCAGCAGCTTAACGGCCTCGGCGGGGGTAGAGACCCAGTACTTC. Translation: CASSLTASAGVETQYF.